This T cell receptor beta chain was recorded in a study of blood T cell repertoires in COVID-19. Study at large: The study drew acute and convalescent COVID-19 samples from the United States, Italy and Spain. Nucleic acid was either cDNA or gDNA, and it came from T cells, B-cell-depleted T cells, or PBMCs.

Participants spanned ages roughly 18 to 95 years and resided in 20 to 30 US areas. As processed by the authors: Quantification of nucleated cells was approximated via reference gene primer amplification. Produced via immunoSEQ multiplex PCR; TCRdb's table is partial and in-frame only. Clone size and the V and J calls come from that table; the DNA yielded D and trimming. Of a few hundred thousand clones in the sample, around 89% are singletons; the top ten hold approximately 1.2%. The sequenced material came from PBMCs or T cells enriched from blood (not recorded which). This TCR was sampled from a young man who had recovered from COVID-19.

CDR3 loop: CASSQETPIYYEQYF. Written as DNA, the CDR3 is TGCGCCAGCAGCCAAGAAACTCCAATCTATTACGAGCAGTACTTC. The chain has TRBV4-1 and TRBJ2-7; no clear D. The CDR3 length is 15 residues. CDR1 and CDR2 (germline): MGHRA, YSYEKL. V lost 0 bases to trimming and J lost 4 bases, with 13 bases between them.